This section outlines one T cell receptor beta chain sequence together with its context. Its matching antigen is unknown. Sequencing was performed with immunoSEQ multiplex PCR; in TCRdb, only in-frame clones are kept and a portion is missing. This table holds fewer than 95,000 clones, around 87% found once. This specimen comes from a study of T cell responses to AZD1222 COVID-19 vaccine. V lost 6 bases and J 5 bases, leaving 13 bases between the germline ends. The CDR3 covers 14 residues. Germline lookup yields CDR1 MNHEY and CDR2 SVGAGI. Points from the study as a whole: Targeting of unmutated variant regions was reportedly seen in nearly half of spike-specific TCRs. At 160-218 and 743-854, vaccine-associated CD4 TCRs were dominant, and they spanned spike.

The receptor comes from an adult in good health. The sequencing used peripheral blood, collected on day 0 of AZD1222 vaccination. The chain couples TRBV6-5 to TRBJ1-4; D remains ambiguous. The CDR3 protein is CASSSGRKNEKLFF. The DNA of the CDR3 is TGTGCCAGCAGCTCCGGGAGAAAGAATGAAAAACTGTTTTTT.